This T cell receptor beta chain was recorded in a study of shared clonotypes between healthy human individuals. The donor cohort consisted entirely of Caucasian adults residing in Nashville, Tennessee. Germline V lookup: CDR1 ENHRY, CDR2 SYGVKD. The CDR3 length is 12 residues. Deletions cut 3 bases from V and 3 bases from J, with 3 bases between. This clone came up a few times. Original analysis: ImmunoSEQ output held junction-only sequences without quality scores, so filtering differed. Measured with immunoSEQ multiplex PCR; TCRdb has only the in-frame clones, and not every one. The V and J calls and the clone size are those of that table, but D and trimming were determined from the DNA. The data show about 500,000 clones, with 70% to 80% seen just once and 12% held by the top ten.

The sample comprised PBMCs. The TCR sequence derives from a woman aged 40-49 years in good health. Some clones in this sample may be carry-over from other donors' samples. The gene calls are TRBV10-3 and TRBJ1-5; unclear D gene. In DNA form, the CDR3 reads TGTGCCATCAGTGACCCCAATCAGCCCCAGCATTTT. This translates into CAISDPNQPQHF.